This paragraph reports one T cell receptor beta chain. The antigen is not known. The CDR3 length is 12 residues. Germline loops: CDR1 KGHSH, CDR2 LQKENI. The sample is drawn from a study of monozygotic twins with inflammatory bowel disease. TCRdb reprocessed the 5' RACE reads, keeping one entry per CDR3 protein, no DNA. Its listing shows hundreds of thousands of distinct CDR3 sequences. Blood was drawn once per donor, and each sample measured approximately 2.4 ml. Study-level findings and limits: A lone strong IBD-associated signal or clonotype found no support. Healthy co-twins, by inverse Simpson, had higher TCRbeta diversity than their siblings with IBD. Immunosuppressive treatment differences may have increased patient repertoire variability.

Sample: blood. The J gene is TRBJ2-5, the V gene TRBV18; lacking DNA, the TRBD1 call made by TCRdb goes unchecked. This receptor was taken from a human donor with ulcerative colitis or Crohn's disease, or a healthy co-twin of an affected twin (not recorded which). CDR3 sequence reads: CASSPDREAQYF.